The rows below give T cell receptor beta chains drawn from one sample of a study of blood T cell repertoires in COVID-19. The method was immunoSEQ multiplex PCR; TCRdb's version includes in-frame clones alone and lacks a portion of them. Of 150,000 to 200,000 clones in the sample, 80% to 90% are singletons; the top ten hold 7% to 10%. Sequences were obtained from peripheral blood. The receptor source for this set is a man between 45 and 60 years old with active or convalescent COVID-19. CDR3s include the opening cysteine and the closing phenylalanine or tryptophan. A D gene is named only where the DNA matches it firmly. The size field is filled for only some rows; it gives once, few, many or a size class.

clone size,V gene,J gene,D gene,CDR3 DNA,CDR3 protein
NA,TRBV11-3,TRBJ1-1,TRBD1,TGTGCCAGCAGCTCCGGGACAGGGGGATCGGGGAACACTGAAGCTTTCTTT,CASSSGTGGSGNTEAFF
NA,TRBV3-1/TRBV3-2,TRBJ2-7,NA,TGTGCCAGCAGCCAAGATGAGGACAGACAAAGAACCTACGAGCAGTACTTC,CASSQDEDRQRTYEQYF
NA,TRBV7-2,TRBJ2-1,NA,TGTGCCAGCAGCCCAACGTCAGCGGGCGCCTACAATGAGCAGTTCTTC,CASSPTSAGAYNEQFF
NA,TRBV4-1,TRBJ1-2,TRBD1,TGCGCCAGCAGCCAAGAGGGGTCGACAGGGGGTGGCTACACCTTC,CASSQEGSTGGGYTF
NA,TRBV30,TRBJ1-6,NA,TGTGCCTGGAGGAGGGATAATTCACCCCTCCACTTT,CAWRRDNSPLHF
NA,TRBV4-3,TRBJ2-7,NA,TGCGCCAGCAGCCAAGATCACAGCTCCTACGAGCAGTACTTC,CASSQDHSSYEQYF
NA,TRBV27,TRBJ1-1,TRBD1,TGTGCCAGCAGTTCCCGGACAGGGGTGAACACTGAAGCTTTCTTT,CASSSRTGVNTEAFF
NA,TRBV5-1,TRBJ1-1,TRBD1,TGCGCCAGCAGCGGACAGGGGTTCAACACTGAAGCTTTCTTT,CASSGQGFNTEAFF
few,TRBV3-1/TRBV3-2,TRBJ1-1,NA,TGTGCCAGCAGCAGACAGGAGAACACTGAAGCTTTCTTT,CASSRQENTEAFF
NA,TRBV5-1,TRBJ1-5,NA,TGCGCCAGCAGCTTTACGGGGGAAGGCAATCAGCCCCAGCATTTT,CASSFTGEGNQPQHF
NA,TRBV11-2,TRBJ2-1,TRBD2,TGTGCCAGCAGCTTAATAGCGGGAGACGACAATGAGCAGTTCTTC,CASSLIAGDDNEQFF
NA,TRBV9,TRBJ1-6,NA,TGTGCCAGCAGCCTGACAGACTATAATTCACCCCTCCACTTT,CASSLTDYNSPLHF
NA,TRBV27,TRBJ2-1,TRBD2,TGTGCCAGCAGTTTAGGCGGGGGTTACAATGAGCAGTTCTTC,CASSLGGGYNEQFF
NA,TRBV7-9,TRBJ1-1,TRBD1,TGTGCCAGCAGCCTAGGACAGGCCGCTGAAGCTTTCTTT,CASSLGQAAEAFF
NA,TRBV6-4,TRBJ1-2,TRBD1,TGTGCCAGCAGTGACTCCTATTCTGGGACAGGCTATGGCTACACCTTC,CASSDSYSGTGYGYTF